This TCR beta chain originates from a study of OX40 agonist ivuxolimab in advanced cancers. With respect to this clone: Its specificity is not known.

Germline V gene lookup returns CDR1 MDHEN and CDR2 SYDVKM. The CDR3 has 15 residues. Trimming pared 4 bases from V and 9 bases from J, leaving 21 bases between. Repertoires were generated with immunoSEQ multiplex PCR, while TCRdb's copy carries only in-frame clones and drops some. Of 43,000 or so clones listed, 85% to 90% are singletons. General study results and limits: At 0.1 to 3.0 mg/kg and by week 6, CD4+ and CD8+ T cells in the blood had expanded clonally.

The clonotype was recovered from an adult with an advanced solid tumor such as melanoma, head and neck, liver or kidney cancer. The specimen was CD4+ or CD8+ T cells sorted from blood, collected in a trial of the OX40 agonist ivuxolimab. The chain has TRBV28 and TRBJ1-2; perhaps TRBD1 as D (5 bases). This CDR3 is CASSSTPSPGASYTF. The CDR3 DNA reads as TGTGCCAGCAGTTCAACCCCCTCACCCGGGGCTAGCTACACCTTC.